This T cell receptor (beta chain) was captured in a study of Ad26.COV2.S vaccination and SARS-CoV-2 variants. Study context: The vaccine Ad26.COV2.S was put into the muscle once, or twice with 56 days between. Findings and limits, study-wide: The study found similar non-spike TCR breadth in vaccine and placebo recipients. Assessments of TCR breadth and depth may have underestimated the total T cell responses.

Turning to this clone: Its antigen is undetermined.

Method: immunoSEQ multiplex PCR; TCRdb's copy keeps in-frame clones and lacks some. The data show about 350,000 clones, with about 86% seen just once and approximately 12% held by the top ten. Trimming removed 4 bases from V and 8 bases from J; junction bases left unmatched: 9. This CDR3 has 15 amino acids. Germline CDR1 and CDR2: SGHRS and YFSETQ. Treatment described: about 20 received Ad26.COV2.S at low or high dose, single or two shots; 5 received placebo; per-sample allocation not given. Sampling took place 63 days after the first vaccine or placebo injection. The sample was peripheral blood, taken in a trial of Ad26.COV2.S vaccine versus placebo. The receptor comes from a person between 18 and 65 years old who received the Ad26.COV2.S COVID-19 vaccine or a placebo. The chain carries TRBV5-1 and TRBJ2-2; 9 nucleotides match TRBD1. CDR3 in amino acids: CASSGQQGAVGELFF. CDR3 sequence (DNA): TGCGCCAGCAGCGGACAACAGGGGGCGGTTGGGGAGCTGTTTTTT.